This T cell receptor (beta chain) was captured in a study of cytomegalovirus exposure and HLA in healthy donors. V shed 1 base and J shed 1 base, with 16 bases lying between them. This CDR3 region has 17 residues. Germline V gene sequence: CDR1 LNHNV, CDR2 YYDKDF (reference sequence). The PCR made use of 60 Vbeta and 13 Jbeta primers. Produced via immunoSEQ multiplex PCR; TCRdb's table is partial and in-frame only. The table records 130,000 or so clones, around 80% of them present only once. The rearrangement uses TRBV15 and TRBJ1-1, with D tentatively TRBD1 (5 bases). The receptor comes from a man aged 35-49 years in good health and CMV-seronegative. The sequencing sample was made of PBMCs. This CDR3 is CATSRGGRGYGNTEAFF. The CDR3 DNA is TGTGCCACCAGCAGAGGGGGTCGGGGGTACGGGAACACTGAAGCTTTCTTT.